This is a list of T cell receptor beta chains from one sample in a study of T cells in Graves' hyperthyroidism and ophthalmopathy. TCRdb ran MiXCR on the multiplex PCR reads and lists one entry per CDR3 protein. The table includes about 740,000 distinct CDR3 sequences, around 13% detected once. The sequenced sample consisted of blood. The receptor source for this set is a woman aged 18-29 years with Graves' hyperthyroidism. The CDR3 runs from the conserved cysteine through the conserved F or W. The D gene is left open where the match is weak. Not every row has a clone size; where given, it reads once, few, many or a size class.

cdr3_nt cdr3_aa clone_size j_call cdr3_length d_call v_call
TGTGCCTGGAGCGACAAGACCTCAAACACCGGGGAGCTGTTTTTT CAWSDKTSNTGELFF many TRBJ2-2 15 - TRBV30
TGTGCCAGCAGTTTGGGGGGGAATGGTTTCTACGAGCAGTACTTC CASSLGGNGFYEQYF few TRBJ2-7 15 TRBD2 TRBV27
TGTGCCAGCAGCTTACTAGCGGGTTACACCGGGGAGCTGTTTTTT CASSLLAGYTGELFF many TRBJ2-2 15 TRBD2 TRBV7-3
TGTGCCAGCAGGCTCTTAGCCCAGTCCGGTCACGAGCAGTACTTC CASRLLAQSGHEQYF - TRBJ2-7 15 - TRBV27
TGTGCCAGCAGCTTAGCGGGGTCCCCTGGGGAGCTGTTTTTT CASSLAGSPGELFF - TRBJ2-2 14 - TRBV7-9
TGTGCCATCAGTGAGCTTTGGGACGGTTCCTATGGCTACACCTTC CAISELWDGSYGYTF many TRBJ1-2 15 - TRBV10-3
TGTGCCATCAGTGCCCAGGAAGAATTCTACGAGCAGTACTTC CAISAQEEFYEQYF - TRBJ2-7 14 - TRBV10-3
TGCAGCGTTACCCCCCCAGGCAGGTACGAGCAGTACTTC CSVTPPGRYEQYF few TRBJ2-7 13 - TRBV29-1
TGTGCCAGCAGCTTGCGAGGGAAGGGGGCCTACGAGCAGTACTTC CASSLRGKGAYEQYF many TRBJ2-7 15 - TRBV5-8
TGTGCCAGCTCACCTGCCGGGACACCGTATAACTATGGCTACACCTTC CASSPAGTPYNYGYTF many TRBJ1-2 16 - TRBV18